This T cell receptor beta chain was retrieved from a study of Ad26.COV2.S vaccination and SARS-CoV-2 variants. Germline V CDR1 and CDR2: SGHNT, YYREEE (reference sequence). CDR3 length equals 14 residues. V lost 4 bases and J 0 bases, leaving 11 bases between the germline ends. The method was immunoSEQ multiplex PCR; TCRdb's version includes in-frame clones alone and lacks a portion of them. Altogether 410,000 or so clones are present, roughly 90% being singletons, with the ten largest covering 12%. Treatment meaning: some 19 received Ad26.COV2.S at low or high dose, single or two shots; roughly five received placebo; per-sample allocation not given. Each sample was drawn 63 days after the first injection (of vaccine or placebo). The study, taken as a whole, reports: Across vaccine and placebo recipients, the breadth of non-spike TCRs was similar.

Concerning this clone: Its antigen is undetermined.

The sequence derives from a person aged 18-60 years who received the Ad26.COV2.S COVID-19 vaccine or a placebo. J is TRBJ2-7 and V is TRBV5-4, with D possibly being TRBD1 (7 bases). The sequencing used peripheral blood, collected in a trial of Ad26.COV2.S vaccine versus placebo. CDR3 sequence: CASSRGTVSYEQYF. The DNA of the CDR3 is TGTGCCAGCAGCCGGGGGACAGTCTCCTACGAGCAGTACTTC.